This record covers a single T cell receptor (beta chain). This record belongs to a study of blood T cell repertoires in COVID-19. The repertoire was sequenced with immunoSEQ multiplex PCR; TCRdb's copy has only in-frame clones and lacks some. The top ten hold about 2% of the sample, which has 300,000 to 350,000 clones, around 90% seen once. V lost 4 bases to trimming and J lost 7 bases; unmatched junction nucleotides: 8. CDR1 and CDR2 from the germline V gene are KGHDR and SFDVKD. The CDR3 has 16 amino acids. Input material: peripheral blood. The chain employs TRBV24-1 and TRBJ2-1; 11 bases agree with TRBD2. The receptor was derived from a man between 18 and 29 years old with active or convalescent COVID-19. The CDR3 DNA is TGTGCCACCAGTGACTCTAGGGGACTAGCGGTTAATGAGCAGTTCTTC. It is translated as CATSDSRGLAVNEQFF.